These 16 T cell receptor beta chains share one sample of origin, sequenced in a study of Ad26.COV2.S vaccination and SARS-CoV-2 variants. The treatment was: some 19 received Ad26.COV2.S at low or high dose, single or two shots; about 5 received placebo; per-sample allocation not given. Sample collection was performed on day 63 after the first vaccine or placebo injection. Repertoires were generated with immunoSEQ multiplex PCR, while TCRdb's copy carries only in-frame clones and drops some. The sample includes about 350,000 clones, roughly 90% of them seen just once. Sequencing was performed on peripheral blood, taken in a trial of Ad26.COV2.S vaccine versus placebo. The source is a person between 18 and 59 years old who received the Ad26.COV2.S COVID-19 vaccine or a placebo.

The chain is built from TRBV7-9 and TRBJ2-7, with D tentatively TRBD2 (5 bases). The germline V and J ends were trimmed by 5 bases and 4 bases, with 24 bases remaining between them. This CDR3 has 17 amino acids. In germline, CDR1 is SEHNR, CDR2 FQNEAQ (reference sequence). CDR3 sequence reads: CASSGFHEGPGFYEQYF. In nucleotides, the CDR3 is TGTGCCAGCAGCGGATTCCACGAGGGCCCCGGGTTTTACGAGCAGTACTTC.

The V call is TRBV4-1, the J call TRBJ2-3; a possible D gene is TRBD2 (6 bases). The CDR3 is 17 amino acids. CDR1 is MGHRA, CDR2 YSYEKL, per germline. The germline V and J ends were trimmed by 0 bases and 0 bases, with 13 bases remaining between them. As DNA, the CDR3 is TGCGCCAGCAGCCAAGATGGGAGGAGACAGAGCACAGATACGCAGTATTTT. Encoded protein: CASSQDGRRQSTDTQYF.

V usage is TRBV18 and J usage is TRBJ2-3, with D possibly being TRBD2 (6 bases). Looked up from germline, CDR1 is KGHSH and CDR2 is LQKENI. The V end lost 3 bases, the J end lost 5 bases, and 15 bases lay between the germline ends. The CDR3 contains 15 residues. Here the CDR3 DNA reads TGTGCCAGCTCACCCGCCTTAAGGAGGGAAGATACGCAGTATTTT. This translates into CASSPALRREDTQYF.

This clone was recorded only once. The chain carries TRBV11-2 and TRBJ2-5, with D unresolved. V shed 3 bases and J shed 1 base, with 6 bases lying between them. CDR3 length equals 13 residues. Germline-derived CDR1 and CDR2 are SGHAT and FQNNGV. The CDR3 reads CASSLTSQETQYF. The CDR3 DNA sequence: TGTGCCAGCAGCTTGACCAGCCAAGAGACCCAGTACTTC.

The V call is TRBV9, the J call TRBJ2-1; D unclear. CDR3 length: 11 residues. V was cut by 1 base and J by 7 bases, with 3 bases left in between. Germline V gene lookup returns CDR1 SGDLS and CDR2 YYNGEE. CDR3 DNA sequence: TGTGCCAGCAGCGTAAAAAATGAGCAGTTCTTC. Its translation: CASSVKNEQFF.

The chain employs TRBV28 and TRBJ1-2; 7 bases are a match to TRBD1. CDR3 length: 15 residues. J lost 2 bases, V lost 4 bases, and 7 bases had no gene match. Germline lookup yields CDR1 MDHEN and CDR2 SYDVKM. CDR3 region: CASSSGTAGNYGYTF. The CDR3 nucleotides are TGTGCCAGCAGTTCCGGGACAGCTGGGAACTATGGCTACACCTTC.

The CDR3 spells CASSLRLGELFF. CDR3 nucleotides: TGTGCCAGCAGCCTCCGTCTGGGGGAGCTGTTTTTT. The chain uses TRBV11-3 and TRBJ2-2; D unresolved. There are 12 residues in the CDR3. The V end lost 5 bases, the J end lost 8 bases, and 9 bases lay between the germline ends. CDR1 is SGHNT, CDR2 YENEEA, per germline.

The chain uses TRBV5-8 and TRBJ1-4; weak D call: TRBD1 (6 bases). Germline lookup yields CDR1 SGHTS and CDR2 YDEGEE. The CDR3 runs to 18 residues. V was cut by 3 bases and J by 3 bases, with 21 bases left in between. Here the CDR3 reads CASSSNDRTGSPNEKLFF. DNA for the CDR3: TGTGCCAGCAGCTCAAATGATCGAACAGGGTCCCCTAATGAAAAACTGTTTTTT. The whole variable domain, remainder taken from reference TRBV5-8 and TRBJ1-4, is EAGVTQSPTHLIKTRGQQATLRCSPISGHTSVYWYQQALGLGLQFLLWYDEGEERNRGNFPPRFSGRQFPNYSSELNVNALELEDSALYLCASSSNDRTGSPNEKLFFGSGTQLSVL.

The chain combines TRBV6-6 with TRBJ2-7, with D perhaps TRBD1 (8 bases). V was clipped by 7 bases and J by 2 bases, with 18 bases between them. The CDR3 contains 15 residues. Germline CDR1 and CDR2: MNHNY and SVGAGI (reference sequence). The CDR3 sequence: CASTITGGDTYEQYF. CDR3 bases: TGTGCCAGCACCATTACAGGGGGGGATACCTACGAGCAGTACTTC.

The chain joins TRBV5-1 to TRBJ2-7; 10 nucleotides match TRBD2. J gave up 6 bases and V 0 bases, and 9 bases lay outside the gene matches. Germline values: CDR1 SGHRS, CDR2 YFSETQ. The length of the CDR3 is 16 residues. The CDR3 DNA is TGCGCCAGCAGCTTGGTCTTAGCGGGAGGCGTAAGCGAGCAGTACTTC. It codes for CASSLVLAGGVSEQYF.

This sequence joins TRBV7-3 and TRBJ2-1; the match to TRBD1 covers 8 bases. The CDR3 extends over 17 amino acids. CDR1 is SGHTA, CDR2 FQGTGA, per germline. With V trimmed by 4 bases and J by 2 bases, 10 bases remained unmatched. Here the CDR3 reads CASSYPGGVRPYNEQFF. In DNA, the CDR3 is TGTGCCAGCAGCTACCCAGGGGGCGTCAGGCCCTACAATGAGCAGTTCTTC.

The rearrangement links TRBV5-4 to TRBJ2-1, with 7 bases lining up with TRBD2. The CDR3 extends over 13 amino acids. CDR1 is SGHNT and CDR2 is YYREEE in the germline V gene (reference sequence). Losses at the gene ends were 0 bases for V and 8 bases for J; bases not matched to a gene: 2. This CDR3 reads CASSLGTRDEQFF. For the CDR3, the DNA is TGTGCCAGCAGCTTGGGGACTAGGGATGAGCAGTTCTTC.

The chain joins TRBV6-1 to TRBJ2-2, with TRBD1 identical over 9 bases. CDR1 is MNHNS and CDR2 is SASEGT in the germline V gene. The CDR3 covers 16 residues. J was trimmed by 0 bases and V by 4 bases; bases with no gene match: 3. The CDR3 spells CASSGRDRANTGELFF. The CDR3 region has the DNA TGTGCCAGCAGTGGCCGGGACAGGGCGAACACCGGGGAGCTGTTTTTT.

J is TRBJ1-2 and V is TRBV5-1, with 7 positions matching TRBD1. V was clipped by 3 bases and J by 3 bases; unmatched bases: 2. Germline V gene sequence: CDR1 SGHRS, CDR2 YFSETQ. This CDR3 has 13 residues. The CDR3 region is CASSYGQDYGYTF. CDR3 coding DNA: TGCGCCAGCAGCTATGGACAGGACTATGGCTACACCTTC.

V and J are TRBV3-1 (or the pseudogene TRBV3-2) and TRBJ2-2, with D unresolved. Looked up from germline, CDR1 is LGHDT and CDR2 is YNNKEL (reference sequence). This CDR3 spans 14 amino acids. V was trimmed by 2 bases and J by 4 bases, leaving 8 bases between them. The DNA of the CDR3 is TGTGCCAGCAGCCAAAAATCGTCCACCGGGGAGCTGTTTTTT. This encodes CASSQKSSTGELFF.

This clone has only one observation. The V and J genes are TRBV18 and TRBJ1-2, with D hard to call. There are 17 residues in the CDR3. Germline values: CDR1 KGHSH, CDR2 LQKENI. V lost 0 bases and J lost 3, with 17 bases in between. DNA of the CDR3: TGTGCCAGCTCACCACCGGAGAGGGCTCGTTCCGACTATGGCTACACCTTC. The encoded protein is CASSPPERARSDYGYTF.